A selection of T cell receptor beta chains follows, all from one sample in a study of cytomegalovirus exposure and HLA in healthy donors. Sequencing was performed with immunoSEQ multiplex PCR; in TCRdb, only in-frame clones are kept and a portion is missing. The sample carries some 160,000 clones, around 90% recorded once. The specimen sequenced was PBMCs. These receptors were taken from a man younger than 30 in good health and CMV-seronegative. Both conserved end residues are part of each CDR3. D genes are given only for firm matches. Clone size is not always given. Where it is, it says once, few, many or a class for expanded clones.

CASSLGQLAGGQEDTQYF	TGCGCCAGCAGCTTAGGACAGCTAGCGGGAGGTCAGGAAGATACGCAGTATTTT	NA	TRBD2	TRBV5-1	TRBJ2-3
CAVIRPGGNTGELFF	TGTGCCGTCATTAGGCCAGGGGGGAACACCGGGGAGCTGTTTTTT	NA	TRBD1	TRBV6-1	TRBJ2-2
CASKQGVTGTEAFF	TGTGCCAGTAAACAGGGGGTGACGGGTACTGAAGCTTTCTTT	NA	TRBD1	TRBV6-1	TRBJ1-1
CASSLASGANVLTF	TGTGCCAGCAGCTTGGCCAGTGGGGCCAACGTCCTGACTTTC	NA	NA	TRBV11-2	TRBJ2-6
CASSSYGGYTDTQYF	TGTGCCAGCAGCTCTTACGGCGGCTACACAGATACGCAGTATTTT	once	NA	TRBV11-3	TRBJ2-3
CASSGTSGSSSDTQYF	TGTGCCAGCAGTGGGACTAGCGGGAGTAGTTCAGATACGCAGTATTTT	NA	TRBD2	TRBV2	TRBJ2-3
CASSHYQGGSGANVLTF	TGTGCCAGCAGTCATTATCAGGGGGGCTCTGGGGCCAACGTCCTGACTTTC	NA	NA	TRBV7-6	TRBJ2-6
CASSLTSSYNEQFF	TGTGCCAGCAGCTTAACTAGCTCCTACAATGAGCAGTTCTTC	NA	NA	TRBV7-9	TRBJ2-1
CASSLKGHQETQYF	TGTGCCAGCAGCTTAAAGGGGCATCAAGAGACCCAGTACTTC	NA	NA	TRBV13	TRBJ2-5
CASSPGTGLTGELFF	TGTGCCAGCAGTCCCGGGACAGGGCTCACCGGGGAGCTGTTTTTT	NA	TRBD1	TRBV28	TRBJ2-2
CASSRQIYNEQFF	TGTGCCAGCAGCCGACAGATCTACAATGAGCAGTTCTTC	NA	NA	TRBV11-2	TRBJ2-1
CASSPGGGGVTEAFF	TGTGCCAGCAGCCCAGGAGGGGGGGGTGTCACTGAAGCTTTCTTT	NA	NA	TRBV27	TRBJ1-1
CASTATGGGEKLFF	TGTGCCAGCACCGCCACAGGGGGTGGCGAAAAACTGTTTTTT	NA	TRBD1	TRBV6-5	TRBJ1-4
CASSLQGNQPQHF	TGCGCCAGCAGCTTGCAGGGAAATCAGCCCCAGCATTTT	NA	NA	TRBV5-1	TRBJ1-5
CASSYSQGTGNTIYF	TGTGCCAGCAGTTATTCCCAGGGAACTGGAAACACCATATATTTT	NA	NA	TRBV6-5	TRBJ1-3
CASSTTGTGVANEQFF	TGTGCCAGCAGTACGACCGGGACAGGGGTGGCCAATGAGCAGTTCTTC	NA	TRBD1	TRBV28	TRBJ2-1
CASSSSVRTDTQYF	TGTGCCAGCTCGTCTAGCGTGCGCACAGATACGCAGTATTTT	NA	NA	TRBV18	TRBJ2-3
CASSQDLGGPSTDTQYF	TGTGCCAGCAGCCAAGATCTCGGGGGACCCAGCACAGATACGCAGTATTTT	once	NA	TRBV14	TRBJ2-3
CASSVGQGVETQYF	TGTGCCAGCAGCGTCGGACAGGGAGTCGAGACCCAGTACTTC	NA	TRBD1	TRBV7-6	TRBJ2-5
CASSRTALWYEQYF	TGTGCCAGCAGTCGGACTGCTCTATGGTACGAGCAGTACTTC	NA	NA	TRBV2	TRBJ2-7
CASSGIGLAGAVEQFF	TGTGCCAGCAGTGGGATTGGACTAGCGGGAGCCGTTGAGCAGTTCTTC	once	TRBD2	TRBV6-4	TRBJ2-1
CASSLFPGLSSYNEQFF	TGCGCCAGCAGCTTGTTTCCAGGGCTAAGCTCCTACAATGAGCAGTTCTTC	NA	NA	TRBV5-1	TRBJ2-1
CASSGTPNTGELFF	TGTGCCAGTTCCGGGACACCTAACACCGGGGAGCTGTTTTTT	NA	NA	TRBV19	TRBJ2-2
CASSLPPGLNTGELFF	TGCGCCAGCAGCCTCCCCCCGGGACTTAACACCGGGGAGCTGTTTTTT	few	NA	TRBV4-1	TRBJ2-2
CASSFLTGNTEAFF	TGTGCCAGCAGCTTCTTGACAGGGAACACTGAAGCTTTCTTT	NA	NA	TRBV7-2	TRBJ1-1
CASSIYRGSNYGYTF	TGTGCCAGTAGTATTTACAGGGGCTCTAACTATGGCTACACCTTC	NA	TRBD1	TRBV19	TRBJ1-2
CASSIIAGEYNEQFF	TGTGCCAGTAGTATAATAGCGGGAGAGTACAATGAGCAGTTCTTC	once	TRBD2	TRBV19	TRBJ2-1
CASSQGVAGSGRGIQYF	TGTGCCAGCAGCCAAGGGGTAGCGGGAAGTGGGAGGGGCATTCAGTACTTC	NA	TRBD2	TRBV4-2	TRBJ2-4
CASSQVRGDGELFF	TGCGCCAGCAGCCAAGTCCGGGGGGACGGGGAGCTGTTTTTT	NA	TRBD2	TRBV4-1	TRBJ2-2
CASSLELAGGSTDTQYF	TGTGCCAGCAGCTTAGAACTAGCGGGGGGCAGCACAGATACGCAGTATTTT	NA	TRBD2	TRBV11-2	TRBJ2-3
CATSRDGAPYSNQPQHF	TGTGCCACCAGCAGAGATGGGGCACCTTATAGCAATCAGCCCCAGCATTTT	NA	NA	TRBV15	TRBJ1-5
CASSRTDLLYGYTF	TGTGCCAGCTCACGGACAGATTTGCTCTATGGCTACACCTTC	few	NA	TRBV18	TRBJ1-2
CASSRRTVPTYEQYF	TGTGCCAGCAGCCGTCGGACAGTCCCAACCTACGAGCAGTACTTC	NA	NA	TRBV7-2	TRBJ2-7
CASSSPGDRGLGSPLHF	TGTGCCAGCAGCTCCCCCGGCGACAGGGGTTTAGGATCACCCCTCCACTTT	NA	TRBD1	TRBV11-2	TRBJ1-6
CASRGLLRDQETQYF	TGTGCCAGCAGGGGACTGCTCCGGGACCAAGAGACCCAGTACTTC	NA	NA	TRBV11-2	TRBJ2-5
CASSGGTGAMPQHF	TGTGCCAGCAGCGGGGGGACAGGGGCCATGCCCCAGCATTTT	NA	TRBD1	TRBV9	TRBJ1-5
CSATGGVGYGYTF	TGCAGCGCAACAGGGGGCGTCGGCTATGGCTACACCTTC	NA	TRBD1	TRBV29-1	TRBJ1-2
CASSEGQLNTGELFF	TGTGCTAGCAGCGAGGGACAGCTGAACACCGGGGAGCTGTTTTTT	NA	TRBD1	TRBV7-7	TRBJ2-2
CASSVKQGSQETQYF	TGTGCCAGCAGTGTAAAACAGGGTTCCCAAGAGACCCAGTACTTC	once	NA	TRBV6-1	TRBJ2-5
CASSVRQEVDNEQFF	TGTGCCAGCTCCGTAAGACAGGAGGTGGACAATGAGCAGTTCTTC	NA	NA	TRBV18	TRBJ2-1
CASTNVDSRTDTQYF	TGTGCCAGTACTAATGTGGATAGCCGCACAGATACGCAGTATTTT	NA	NA	TRBV19	TRBJ2-3
CASSQDRQGYDEQFF	TGCGCCAGCAGCCAAGATCGGCAGGGGTACGATGAGCAGTTCTTC	NA	NA	TRBV4-1	TRBJ2-1